This T cell receptor beta chain derives from a study of T cells in tuberculosis. The wider study: In South Africa, adults with active tuberculosis were compared with IGRA-negative and latently infected IGRA-positive adolescents.

Data came from immunoSEQ multiplex PCR; TCRdb stores just in-frame clones and leaves some out. Of fewer than 40,000 clones listed, about 97% are singletons. Concerning this clone itself: Antigen unknown.

Latent tuberculosis screening used tuberculin skin test and IGRA at entry. Germline CDR1 and CDR2: LNHNV and YYDKDF (reference sequence). This CDR3 comprises 15 residues. J was trimmed by 4 bases and V by 5 bases; bases with no gene match: 7. Overall study findings and caveats: Smaller distances to GMM-specific TCRs suggested their expansion in active tuberculosis. Active tuberculosis patients had shorter CDR3-alpha; the beta difference was nonsignificant.

The rearrangement joins TRBV15 to TRBJ1-1; 10 bases are a match to TRBD1. This clonotype was obtained from a donor between 10 and 29 years old with latent tuberculosis or without tuberculosis infection. The specimen sequenced was PBMCs. Here the CDR3 reads CATSSGTGEITEAFF. The CDR3 DNA is TGTGCCACCAGCTCGGGGACAGGGGAAATCACTGAAGCTTTCTTT.